The sample holds a few counts of the clone carrying this T cell receptor beta chain. This specimen comes from a study of blood T cell repertoires in COVID-19. Study as a whole: Specimens from acute and convalescent COVID-19 originated in the United States, Italy and Spain. T cells, B-cell-depleted T cells, or PBMCs supplied cDNA or gDNA.

The germline V gene has CDR1 ENHRY and CDR2 SYGVKD. This CDR3 region has 14 residues. Trimming pared 2 bases from V and 8 bases from J, leaving 15 bases between. Original handling: Reference gene primer amplification gave estimated nucleated cell counts. The assay was immunoSEQ multiplex PCR, and TCRdb's table has in-frame clones only and misses some. Clonal size and the V and J genes are those of that table, whereas D and trimming came from the DNA. Altogether roughly 300,000 clones are present, approximately 93% being singletons, with the ten largest covering roughly 2.3%. Seattle's enrolled individuals joined amid active infection and were then monitored longitudinally.

The receptor comes from a woman in her 30s with COVID-19, enrolled during active disease. The V gene is TRBV10-3, the J gene TRBJ1-2; D unclear. Sequencing was carried out using peripheral blood. In DNA, the CDR3 is TGTGCCATCAGTGAGACTGAACCACGGGGAGGCTACACCTTC. This encodes CAISETEPRGGYTF.